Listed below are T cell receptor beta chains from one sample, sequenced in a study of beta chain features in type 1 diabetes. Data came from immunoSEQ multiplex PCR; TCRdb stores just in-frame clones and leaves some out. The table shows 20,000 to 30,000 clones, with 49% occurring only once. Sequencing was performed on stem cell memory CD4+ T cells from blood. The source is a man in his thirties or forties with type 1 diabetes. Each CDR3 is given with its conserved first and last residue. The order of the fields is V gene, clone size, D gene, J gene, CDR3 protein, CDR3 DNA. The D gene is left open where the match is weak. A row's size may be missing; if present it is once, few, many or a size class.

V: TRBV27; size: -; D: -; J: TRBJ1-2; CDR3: CASSPGQLPNYGYTF; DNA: TGTGCCAGCAGCCCCGGACAGCTACCTAACTATGGCTACACCTTC
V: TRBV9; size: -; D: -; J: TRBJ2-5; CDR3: CASSGGLYQETQYF; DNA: TGTGCCAGCAGCGGTGGACTCTACCAAGAGACCCAGTACTTC
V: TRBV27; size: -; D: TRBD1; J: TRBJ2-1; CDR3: CASSFLGQGGYNEQFF; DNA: TGTGCCAGCAGTTTTCTCGGACAGGGTGGCTACAATGAGCAGTTCTTC
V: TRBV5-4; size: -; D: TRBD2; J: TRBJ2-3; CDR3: CASSQGLAGTDTQYF; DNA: TGTGCCAGCAGCCAAGGACTAGCGGGGACAGATACGCAGTATTTT
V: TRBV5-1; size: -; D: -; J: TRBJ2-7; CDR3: CASSYQGAGPYEQYF; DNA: TGCGCCAGCAGCTACCAAGGGGCAGGGCCCTACGAGCAGTACTTC
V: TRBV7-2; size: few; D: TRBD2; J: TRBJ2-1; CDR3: CASSPERGRGYEQFF; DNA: TGTGCCAGCAGCCCTGAGCGCGGGAGAGGCTATGAGCAGTTCTTC
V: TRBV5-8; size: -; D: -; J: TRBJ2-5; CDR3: CASSAESIKETQYF; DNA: TGTGCCAGCAGCGCTGAGTCCATCAAAGAGACCCAGTACTTC
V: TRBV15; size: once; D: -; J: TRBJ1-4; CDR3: CATSRDHTVEKLFF; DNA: TGTGCCACCAGCAGAGATCACACAGTCGAAAAACTGTTTTTT
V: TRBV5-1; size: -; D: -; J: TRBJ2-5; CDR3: CASSSGIQETQYF; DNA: TGCGCCAGCAGCTCGGGTATACAAGAGACCCAGTACTTC
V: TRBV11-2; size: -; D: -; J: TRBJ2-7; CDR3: CASSLASARKNYEQYF; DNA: TGTGCCAGCAGCTTAGCCTCGGCTAGAAAAAACTACGAGCAGTACTTC